There are a few counts of the clone carrying this T cell receptor beta chain. V lost 0 bases and J lost 5, with 13 bases in between. CDR3 length: 15 amino acids. CDR1 and CDR2 from the germline V gene are LNHNV and YYDKDF (reference sequence). These data belong to a study of T cell repertoires in aging, cancer and after chemotherapy. Multiplex touch-down PCR with TRB-A/B primers amplified rearranged V-D-J TRB sequences. TCRdb called the multiplex PCR reads again in MiXCR, with one record for every CDR3 protein. Here the sample spans about 11,000 distinct CDR3 sequences, around 42% being singletons. Peripheral blood genomic DNA, not sorted cells or RNA, was the template.

Sequences were obtained from blood. The TCR sequence derives from a human donor in good health. The chain combines TRBV15 with TRBJ1-1; D is undetermined. The CDR3 DNA follows: TGTGCCACCAGCAGAGATGGGTCGGGTCGGACTGAAGCTTTCTTT. Its protein is CATSRDGSGRTEAFF.